Listed below are T cell receptor beta chains from one sample, sequenced in a study of T-cell reconstitution after alpha-beta-depleted transplantation in children. TCRdb reanalysed the PCR reads using MiXCR and keeps one entry per CDR3 protein. The profile shows about 230,000 distinct CDR3 sequences, around 8.9% of them singletons. The sample in question was PBMCs from the stem cell graft donor, obtained from the stem cell graft. These receptors were obtained from a human donor who donated a stem cell graft to a child with SCID. Each CDR3 is given with its conserved first and last residue. A D gene is named only where the DNA matches it firmly. For some rows the clone size is stated as once, few or many, or as a class when expanded; others skip it.

d_call	j_call	clone_size	v_call	cdr3_nt	cdr3_aa
TRBD2	TRBJ2-1	many	TRBV5-1	TGCGCCAGCAGCGTCGGTAGCGGGGCGAATGAGCAGTTCTTC	CASSVGSGANEQFF
TRBD1	TRBJ1-3	many	TRBV4-1	TGCGCCAGCAGCCCAACACCCACAGGGACAGGGGGAAACACCATATATTTT	CASSPTPTGTGGNTIYF
TRBD1	TRBJ2-7	many	TRBV5-1	TGCGCCAGCAGCTTGTCCCAGGGGGAAGTGGTAGAGCAGTACTTC	CASSLSQGEVVEQYF
TRBD1	TRBJ2-3	many	TRBV5-1	TGCGCCAGCAGCTCAACCGGGACAGGGGGTGCTGATACGCAGTATTTT	CASSSTGTGGADTQYF
.	TRBJ2-1	many	TRBV6-2/TRBV6-3	TGTGCCAGCAGACAAGCGGTCTCCTACAATGAGCAGTTCTTC	CASRQAVSYNEQFF
TRBD1	TRBJ2-1	many	TRBV4-2	TGTGCCAGCAGCCAAGAGCCGGGACAGGGGATCGGGCAGTTCTTC	CASSQEPGQGIGQFF
.	TRBJ2-1	many	TRBV27	TGTGCCAGCAGTTTATTTCGTGGACAGCTCAGTAATGAGCAGTTCTTC	CASSLFRGQLSNEQFF
TRBD1	TRBJ1-5	many	TRBV12-3/TRBV12-4	TGTGCCAGCAGTCTTCAAATGACAGGGGGAATCAATCAGCCCCAGCATTTT	CASSLQMTGGINQPQHF
.	TRBJ2-1	.	TRBV7-2	TGTGCCAGCAGCCCTGGGGCTAGCCCCTACAATGGGCAGTTCTTC	CASSPGASPYNGQFF
.	TRBJ1-1	many	TRBV29-1	TGCAGCGTTGATAGGACGAACACTGAAGCTTTCTTT	CSVDRTNTEAFF
.	TRBJ1-5	many	TRBV6-1	TGTGCCAGCAGTGAGAACAGGGCTCCTAGCAATCAGCCCCAGCATTTT	CASSENRAPSNQPQHF
.	TRBJ1-4	many	TRBV7-2	TGTGCCAGCAGCTTAGCCCCCCTCGGAGCAACTAATGAAAAACTGTTTTTT	CASSLAPLGATNEKLFF
.	TRBJ2-5	many	TRBV5-1	TGCGCCAGCAGCTTGTACGGGGGCGTTCAAGAGACCCAGTACTTC	CASSLYGGVQETQYF
.	TRBJ1-1	many	TRBV2	TGTGCCAGCAGTGAAGAACGGGTACCGGGCACTGAAGCTTTCTTT	CASSEERVPGTEAFF
.	TRBJ2-7	many	TRBV4-1	TGCGCCAGCAGCCAAAACCAAGTTCCAGGGTACGAGCAGTACTTC	CASSQNQVPGYEQYF
TRBD2	TRBJ2-7	many	TRBV20-1	TGCAGTGCTAGAGACCAGGGACTAGGCAGTTCCGAGCAGTACTTC	CSARDQGLGSSEQYF
.	TRBJ2-7	many	TRBV20-1	TGCAGTGCTAGAGTGTCGGCCAAGGACTGGGACGAGCAGTACTTC	CSARVSAKDWDEQYF
TRBD2	TRBJ2-5	many	TRBV7-2	TGTGCCAGCAGCTGGACTAGCGGACAAGAGACCCAGTACTTC	CASSWTSGQETQYF
TRBD2	TRBJ2-1	many	TRBV20-1	TGCAGTGCTAGTAACCGTCTAGCGGGGGTCTATGAGCAGTTCTTC	CSASNRLAGVYEQFF
.	TRBJ2-7	many	TRBV20-1	TGCAGTGCTAGAGCCGACTACTACGAGCAGTACTTC	CSARADYYEQYF
.	TRBJ1-2	once	TRBV18	TGTGCCAGCTCACCACCGGCGACAGCTAGATATGGCTACACCTTC	CASSPPATARYGYTF
.	TRBJ2-1	many	TRBV7-2	TGTGCCAGCAGCCGAGCCCCGGGGACTTCCCACACCCTCAATGAGCAGTTCTTC	CASSRAPGTSHTLNEQFF